The clone carrying this T cell receptor beta chain was detected a few times. V shed 1 base and J shed 2 bases, with 12 bases lying between them. CDR1 is SEHNR and CDR2 is FQNEAQ in the germline V gene (reference sequence). CDR3 length: 15 amino acids. This sample was taken from a study of early T cells in non-severe SARS-CoV-2 infection. TCRdb called the 5' RACE reads again in MiXCR, with one record for every CDR3 protein. The data show some 52,000 distinct CDR3 sequences, approximately 8% seen once. The receptor comes from an adult who was a healthcare worker with PCR-confirmed SARS-CoV-2 infection or an uninfected control (not recorded which). The material sequenced was whole blood. The chain joins TRBV7-9 to TRBJ2-7; D is uncertain. CDR3 bases: TGTGCCAGCAGCTTAGGGGAAAGGAAAGCCTACGAGCAGTACTTC. This codes for CASSLGERKAYEQYF.